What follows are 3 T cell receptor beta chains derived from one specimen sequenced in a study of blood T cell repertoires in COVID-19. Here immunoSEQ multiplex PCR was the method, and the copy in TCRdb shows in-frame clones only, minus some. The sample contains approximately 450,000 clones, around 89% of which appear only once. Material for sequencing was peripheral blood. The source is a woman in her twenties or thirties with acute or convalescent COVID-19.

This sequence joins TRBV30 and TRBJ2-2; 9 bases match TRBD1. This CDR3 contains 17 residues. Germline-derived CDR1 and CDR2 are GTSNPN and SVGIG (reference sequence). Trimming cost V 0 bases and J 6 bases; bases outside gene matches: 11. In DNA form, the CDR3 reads TGTGCCTGGAGTGTGGGTTGGACAGGGGACGTGGCCGGGGAGCTGTTTTTT. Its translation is CAWSVGWTGDVAGELFF.

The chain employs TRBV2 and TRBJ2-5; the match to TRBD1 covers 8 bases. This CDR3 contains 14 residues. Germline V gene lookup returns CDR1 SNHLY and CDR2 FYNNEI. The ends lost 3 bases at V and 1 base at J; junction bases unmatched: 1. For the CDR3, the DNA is TGTGCCAGCAGTGACCAGGGGGCCCAAGAGACCCAGTACTTC. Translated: CASSDQGAQETQYF.

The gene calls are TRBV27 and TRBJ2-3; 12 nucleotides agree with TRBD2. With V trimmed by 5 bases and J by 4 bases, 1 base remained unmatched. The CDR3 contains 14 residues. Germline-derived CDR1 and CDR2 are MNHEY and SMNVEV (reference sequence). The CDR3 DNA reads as TGTGCCAGCAGTACTAGCGGGGGGCCAGATACGCAGTATTTT. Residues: CASSTSGGPDTQYF.